Below, 8 T cell receptor beta chains from the same sample are listed, as sequenced in a study of T cell repertoires in cytomegalovirus infection. A single record per CDR3 protein comes from TCRdb applying MiXCR to the reads. The sample contains approximately 990,000 distinct CDR3 sequences, around 30% of which appear only once. Antigens of these TCRs are unknown. The sequenced sample was cultured CD8+ T cells from PBMCs, obtained from culture after CMV antigen stimulation. These receptors originate from a human donor in good health (CMV status not recorded). Some clones in this sample may be carry-over from other donors' samples.

This clonotype was observed a few times. The V call is TRBV6-2 or TRBV6-3, the J call TRBJ1-5, with no clear D. Trimming cost V 7 bases and J 7 bases, with 14 bases left between them. The CDR3 spans 13 residues. Germline CDR1 is MNHEY and CDR2 is SVGEGT. The CDR3 DNA sequence: TGTGCCAGCACCGACCTTAAATTACAGCCCCAGCATTTT. It codes for CASTDLKLQPQHF.

The gene calls are TRBV6-5 and TRBJ2-3; 10 nucleotides agree with TRBD1. CDR3 length: 16 amino acids. The V and J ends lost 7 bases and 6 bases, in that order; junction bases with no gene match: 13. CDR1 and CDR2 from the germline V gene are MNHEY and SVGAGI. In nucleotides, the CDR3 is TGTGCCAGCACTAGTTGGGACAGGGGTCCCCGGGATACGCAGTATTTT. Its translation: CASTSWDRGPRDTQYF.

This clonotype occurred a few times. V is TRBV7-9 and J is TRBJ2-1, with D unclear. V gave up 3 bases and J gave up 4 bases, with 13 bases separating them. Germline-derived CDR1 and CDR2 are SEHNR and FQNEAQ (reference sequence). This CDR3 has 15 residues. The CDR3 coding sequence is TGTGCCAGCAGCTTGCAACGCCCTATATACAATGAGCAGTTCTTC. Protein: CASSLQRPIYNEQFF.

In this sample, this clonotype turned up many times. The chain couples TRBV7-9 to TRBJ2-7; D remains unclear. With 3 bases removed from V and 1 base from J, the gap between germline ends came to 16 bases. Germline V gene lookup returns CDR1 SEHNR and CDR2 FQNEAQ (reference sequence). The CDR3 is 16 amino acids. In DNA form, the CDR3 reads TGTGCCAGCAGCTTTTTGACCGAGACTTCTTCCTACGAGCAGTACTTC. Residues: CASSFLTETSSYEQYF.

A few counts support this clonotype. The chain employs TRBV13 and TRBJ1-6; D gene uncertain. Germline assignment: CDR1 PRHDT and CDR2 FYEKMQ (reference sequence). The CDR3 is 14 residues long. V was pared by 0 bases and J by 11 bases, with 11 bases between. Here the CDR3 DNA reads TGTGCCAGCAGCTTAGGGACGGTCCAAACACCCCTCCACTTT. Its protein is CASSLGTVQTPLHF.

This clonotype appeared once. This rearrangement joins TRBV7-8 to TRBJ1-5; D may be TRBD1 (5 bases). Germline V gene sequence: CDR1 SGHVS, CDR2 FQNEAQ. This CDR3 has 17 amino acids. Trimming removed 3 bases at V and 0 bases at J, with 15 bases between. The CDR3 sequence is CASSFEGRKGSNQPQHF. The CDR3 DNA is TGTGCCAGCAGCTTCGAGGGGCGCAAGGGTAGCAATCAGCCCCAGCATTTT.

The rearrangement joins TRBV18 to TRBJ2-7; D might be TRBD1 or TRBD2, each matching 5 bases. Germline V gene data show CDR1 as KGHSH and CDR2 as LQKENI. This CDR3 region has 17 residues. V lost 0 bases and J 0 bases, leaving 15 bases between the germline ends. Here the CDR3 reads CASSPPLFRGGSYEQYF. For the CDR3, the DNA is TGTGCCAGCTCACCACCTTTATTCCGTGGGGGCTCCTACGAGCAGTACTTC.

V and J are TRBV29-1 and TRBJ1-1; no definite D call. There are 12 residues in the CDR3. V gave up 7 bases and J gave up 2 bases, with 11 bases separating them. Germline loops: CDR1 SQVTM, CDR2 ANQGSEA. In DNA, the CDR3 is TGCAGCGCCCCGGACGTTAACACTGAAGCTTTCTTT. Translation: CSAPDVNTEAFF.